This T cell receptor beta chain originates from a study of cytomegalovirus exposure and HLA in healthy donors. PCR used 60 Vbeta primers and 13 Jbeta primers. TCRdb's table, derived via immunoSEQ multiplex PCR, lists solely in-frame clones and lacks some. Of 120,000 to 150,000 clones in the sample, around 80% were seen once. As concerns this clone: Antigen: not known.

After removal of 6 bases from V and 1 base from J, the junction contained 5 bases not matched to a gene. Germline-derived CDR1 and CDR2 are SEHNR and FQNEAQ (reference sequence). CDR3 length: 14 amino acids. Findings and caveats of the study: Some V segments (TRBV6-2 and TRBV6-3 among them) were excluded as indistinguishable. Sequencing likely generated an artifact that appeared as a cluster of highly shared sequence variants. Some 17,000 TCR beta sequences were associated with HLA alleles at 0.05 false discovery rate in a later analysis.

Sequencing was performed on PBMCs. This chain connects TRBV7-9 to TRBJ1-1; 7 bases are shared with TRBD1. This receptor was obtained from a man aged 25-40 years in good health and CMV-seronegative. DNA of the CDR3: TGTGCCAGCAGGTTACAGGGGCCGAACACTGAAGCTTTCTTT. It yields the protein CASRLQGPNTEAFF.